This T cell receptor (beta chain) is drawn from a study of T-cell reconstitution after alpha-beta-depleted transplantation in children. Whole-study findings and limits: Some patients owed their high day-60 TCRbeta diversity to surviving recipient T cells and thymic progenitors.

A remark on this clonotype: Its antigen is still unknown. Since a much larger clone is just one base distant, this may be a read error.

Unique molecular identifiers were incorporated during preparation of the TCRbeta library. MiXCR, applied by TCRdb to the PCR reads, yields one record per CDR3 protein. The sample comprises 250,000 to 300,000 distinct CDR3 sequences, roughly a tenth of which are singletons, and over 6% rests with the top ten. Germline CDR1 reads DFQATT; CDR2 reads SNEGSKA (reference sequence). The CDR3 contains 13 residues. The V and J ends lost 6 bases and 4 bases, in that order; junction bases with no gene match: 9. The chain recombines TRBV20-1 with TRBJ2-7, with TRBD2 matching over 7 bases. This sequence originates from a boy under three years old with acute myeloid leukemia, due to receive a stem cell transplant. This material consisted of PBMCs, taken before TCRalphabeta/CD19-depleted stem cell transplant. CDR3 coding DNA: TGCAGTGCCGGGACTATCGAGTCATACGAGCAGTACTTC. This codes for CSAGTIESYEQYF.